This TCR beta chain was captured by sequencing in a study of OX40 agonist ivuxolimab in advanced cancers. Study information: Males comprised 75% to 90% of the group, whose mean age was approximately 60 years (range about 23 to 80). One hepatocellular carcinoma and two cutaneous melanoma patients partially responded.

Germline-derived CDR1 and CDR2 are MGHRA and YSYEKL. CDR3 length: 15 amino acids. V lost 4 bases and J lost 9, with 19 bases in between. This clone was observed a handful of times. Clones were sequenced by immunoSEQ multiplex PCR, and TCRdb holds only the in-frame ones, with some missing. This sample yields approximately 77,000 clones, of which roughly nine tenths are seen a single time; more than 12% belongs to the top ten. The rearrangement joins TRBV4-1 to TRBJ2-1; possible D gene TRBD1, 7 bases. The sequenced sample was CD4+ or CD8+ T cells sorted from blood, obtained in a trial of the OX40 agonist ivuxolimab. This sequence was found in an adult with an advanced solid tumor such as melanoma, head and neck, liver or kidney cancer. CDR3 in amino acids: CASSPLQGEAVEQFF. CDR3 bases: TGCGCCAGCAGCCCCCTTCAGGGGGAGGCCGTTGAGCAGTTCTTC.